The clone carrying this TCR beta chain was counted ten times or more. What it binds is not known. These data are taken from a study of regulatory T cells in long-lasting Graves disease. In the study overall: The term persistent Graves' disease signified upward of 5 years on antithyroid drugs with positive TSH receptor antibodies.

Arm-PCR of CDR3 regions and iRepertoire HTBI primers were the basis on which TCR beta libraries were built. A single record per CDR3 protein comes from TCRdb applying MiXCR to the multiplex PCR reads. The data hold fewer than 550,000 distinct CDR3 sequences, with roughly 21% observed a single time. Time point noted: persistent/refractory GD, antithyroid drugs over 5 years with positive TRAb. RNA isolated from PBMCs was used to make the TCR library. Whole-study results and caveats: Only peripheral blood was studied, not thyroid tissue. Compared with new cases, persistent Graves' patients showed reduced TCR diversity.

The clonotype comes from a female donor with Graves disease. This sample comprised peripheral blood mononuclear cells (PBMCs), obtained when the disease was refractory, from a patient treated with antithyroid drugs.

The CDR3 loop reads CASTEAHEGQVETQYF. CDR3 DNA sequence: TGTGCCAGCACCGAGGCCCACGAGGGCCAGGTGGAGACCCAGTACTTC. The chain employs TRBV28 and TRBJ2-5; perhaps TRBD2 as D (5 bases). The CDR3 runs to 16 residues. Germline V CDR1 and CDR2: MDHEN, SYDVKM. The germline V and J ends were trimmed by 7 bases and 5 bases, with 23 bases remaining between them.